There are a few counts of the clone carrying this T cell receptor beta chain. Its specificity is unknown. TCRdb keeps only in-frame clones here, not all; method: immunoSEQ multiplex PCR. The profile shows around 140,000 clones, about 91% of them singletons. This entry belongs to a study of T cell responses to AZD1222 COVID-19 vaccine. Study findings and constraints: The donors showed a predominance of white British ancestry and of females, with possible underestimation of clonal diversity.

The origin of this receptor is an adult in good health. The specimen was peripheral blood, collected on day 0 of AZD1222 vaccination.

The CDR3 region is CASSPGPWNEKLFF. In DNA form, the CDR3 reads TGTGCCAGTAGTCCGGGCCCTTGGAATGAAAAACTGTTTTTT. The V call is TRBV19, the J call TRBJ1-4; no clear D gene. Trimming cost V 5 bases and J 5 bases, with 12 bases left between them. The CDR3 runs 14 residues. Germline-derived CDR1 and CDR2 are LNHDA and SQIVND (reference sequence).